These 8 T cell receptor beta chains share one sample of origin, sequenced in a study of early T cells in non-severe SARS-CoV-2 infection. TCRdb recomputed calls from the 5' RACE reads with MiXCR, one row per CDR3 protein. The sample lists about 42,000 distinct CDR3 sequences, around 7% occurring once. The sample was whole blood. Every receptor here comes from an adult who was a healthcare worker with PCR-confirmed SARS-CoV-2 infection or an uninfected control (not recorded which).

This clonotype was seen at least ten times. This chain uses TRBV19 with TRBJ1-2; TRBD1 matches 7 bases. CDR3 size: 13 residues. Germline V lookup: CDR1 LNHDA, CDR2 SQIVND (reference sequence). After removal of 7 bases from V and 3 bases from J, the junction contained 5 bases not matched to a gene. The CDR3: CASTEDRYYGYTF. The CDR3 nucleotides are TGTGCCAGTACTGAGGACAGGTACTATGGCTACACCTTC.

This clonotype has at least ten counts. CDR3 sequence (DNA): TGCAGTGCAACGGGGAACAGGGCAGAGCAGTACTTC. Translation gives CSATGNRAEQYF. This chain uses TRBV20-1 with TRBJ2-7; TRBD1 is a possible D gene (6 bases). V dropped 6 bases and J dropped 7 bases, with 16 bases sitting between them. Germline V gene sequence: CDR1 DFQATT, CDR2 SNEGSKA (reference sequence). The CDR3 is 12 residues long.

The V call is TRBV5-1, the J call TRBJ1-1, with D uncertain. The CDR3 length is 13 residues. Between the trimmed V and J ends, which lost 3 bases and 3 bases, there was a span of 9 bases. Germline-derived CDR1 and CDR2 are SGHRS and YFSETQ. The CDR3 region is CASSSLAYTEAFF. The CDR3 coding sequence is TGCGCCAGCAGCTCTTTGGCCTACACTGAAGCTTTCTTT. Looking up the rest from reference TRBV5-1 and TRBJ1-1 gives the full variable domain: KAGVTQTPRYLIKTRGQQVTLSCSPISGHRSVSWYQQTPGQGLQFLFEYFSETQRNKGNFPGRFSGRQFSNSRSEMNVSTLELGDSALYLCASSSLAYTEAFFGQGTRLTVV.

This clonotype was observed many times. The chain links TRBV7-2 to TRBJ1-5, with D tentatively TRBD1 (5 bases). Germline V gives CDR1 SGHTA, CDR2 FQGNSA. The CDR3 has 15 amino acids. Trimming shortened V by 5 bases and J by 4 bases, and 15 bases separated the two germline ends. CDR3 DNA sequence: TGTGCCAGCAGCGGATCAGGGAAAGGGAATCAGCCCCAGCATTTT. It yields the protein CASSGSGKGNQPQHF.

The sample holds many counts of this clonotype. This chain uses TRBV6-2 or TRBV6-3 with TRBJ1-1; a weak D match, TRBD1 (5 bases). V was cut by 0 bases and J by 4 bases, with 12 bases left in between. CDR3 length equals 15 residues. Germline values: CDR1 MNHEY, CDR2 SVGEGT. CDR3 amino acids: CASSYSAQGSTEAFF. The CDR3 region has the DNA TGTGCCAGCAGTTACTCTGCGCAGGGTAGCACTGAAGCTTTCTTT.

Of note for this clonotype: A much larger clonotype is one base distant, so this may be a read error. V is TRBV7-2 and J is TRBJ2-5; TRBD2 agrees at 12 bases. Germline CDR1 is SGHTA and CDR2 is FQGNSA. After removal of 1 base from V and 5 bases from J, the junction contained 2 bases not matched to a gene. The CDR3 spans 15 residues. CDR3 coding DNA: TGTGCCAGCAGCTTAGGACTAGCGGGGGCTGAGACCCAGTACTTC. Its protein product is CASSLGLAGAETQYF.

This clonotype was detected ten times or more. The CDR3: CASSSIRGAAYNEQFF. The CDR3 DNA reads as TGTGCCAGCAGCTCTATCAGGGGGGCTGCCTACAATGAGCAGTTCTTC. The chain couples TRBV11-2 to TRBJ2-1; D may be TRBD1 (7 bases). The CDR3 spans 16 residues. V dropped 4 bases and J dropped 2 bases, with 15 bases sitting between them. Germline CDR1 is SGHAT and CDR2 is FQNNGV.

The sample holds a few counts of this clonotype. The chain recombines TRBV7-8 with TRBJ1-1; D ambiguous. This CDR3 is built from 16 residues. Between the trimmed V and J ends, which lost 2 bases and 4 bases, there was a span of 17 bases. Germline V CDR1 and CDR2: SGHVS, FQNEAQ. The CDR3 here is CASSLLTVGRGTEAFF. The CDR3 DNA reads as TGTGCCAGCAGCTTACTTACAGTCGGAAGAGGCACTGAAGCTTTCTTT.